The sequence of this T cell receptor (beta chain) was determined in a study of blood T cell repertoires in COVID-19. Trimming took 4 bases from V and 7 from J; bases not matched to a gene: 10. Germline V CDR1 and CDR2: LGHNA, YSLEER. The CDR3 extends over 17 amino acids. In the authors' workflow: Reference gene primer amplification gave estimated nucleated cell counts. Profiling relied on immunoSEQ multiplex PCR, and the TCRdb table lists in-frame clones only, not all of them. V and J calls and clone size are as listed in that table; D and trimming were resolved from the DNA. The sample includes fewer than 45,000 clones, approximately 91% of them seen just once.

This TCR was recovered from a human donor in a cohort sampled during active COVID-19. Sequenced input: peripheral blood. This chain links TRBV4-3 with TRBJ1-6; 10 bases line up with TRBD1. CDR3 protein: CASSPEDRGKGNSPLHF. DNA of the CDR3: TGCGCCAGCAGCCCTGAGGACAGGGGGAAAGGCAATTCACCCCTCCACTTT.